This T cell receptor beta chain comes out of a study of cytomegalovirus exposure and HLA in healthy donors. In the case of this clone: Its antigen is not known.

The CDR3 totals 17 residues. With 4 bases clipped from V and 3 bases from J, the junction kept 7 bases outside the gene matches. CDR1 MNHNS and CDR2 SASEGT come from the germline V gene. Notes on the study in general: Altogether, some 170 TCR beta chains were recorded as cytomegalovirus-associated. Reported results showed that the classifier diagnosed cytomegalovirus status with high specificity and sensitivity. In a later analysis, TCR beta V- and J-gene trimming showed a link to a missense DCLRE1C variant.

13 Jbeta primers and 60 Vbeta primers were used for the PCR. Assay: immunoSEQ multiplex PCR; the TCRdb copy retains only in-frame clones and omits some. The profile shows about 180,000 clones, roughly 84% of them singletons. Sequenced material: PBMCs. The source of this sequence is a man under 40 in good health and CMV-seronegative. The chain uses TRBV6-1 and TRBJ2-3; TRBD2 agrees at 13 bases. The CDR3 sequence is CASSGRTSGGWTDTQYF. The CDR3 DNA is TGTGCCAGCAGTGGCCGGACTAGCGGGGGTTGGACAGATACGCAGTATTTT.